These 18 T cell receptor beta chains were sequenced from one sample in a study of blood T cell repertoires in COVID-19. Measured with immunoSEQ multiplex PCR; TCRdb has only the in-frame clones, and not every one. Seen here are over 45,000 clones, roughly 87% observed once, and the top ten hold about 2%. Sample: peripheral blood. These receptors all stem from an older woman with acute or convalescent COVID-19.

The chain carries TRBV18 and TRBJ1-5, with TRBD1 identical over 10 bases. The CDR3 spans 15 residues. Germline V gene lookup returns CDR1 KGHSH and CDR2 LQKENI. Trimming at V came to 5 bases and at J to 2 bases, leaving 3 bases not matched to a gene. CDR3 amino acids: CASSRTGGGNQPQHF. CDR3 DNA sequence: TGTGCCAGCTCAAGGACAGGGGGAGGCAATCAGCCCCAGCATTTT.

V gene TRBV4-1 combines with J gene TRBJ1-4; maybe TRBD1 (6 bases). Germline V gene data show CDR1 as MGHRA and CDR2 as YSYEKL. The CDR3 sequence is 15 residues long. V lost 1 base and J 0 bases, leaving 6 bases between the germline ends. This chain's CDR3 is CASSQGTATNEKLFF. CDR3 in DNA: TGCGCCAGCAGCCAAGGGACAGCAACTAATGAAAAACTGTTTTTT.

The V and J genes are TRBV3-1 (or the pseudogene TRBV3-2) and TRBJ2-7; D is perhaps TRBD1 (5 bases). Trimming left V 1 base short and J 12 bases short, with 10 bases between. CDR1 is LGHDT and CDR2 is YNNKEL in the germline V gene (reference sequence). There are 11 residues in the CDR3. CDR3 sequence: CASSQGQGSYF. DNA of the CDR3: TGTGCCAGCAGCCAAGGTCAGGGATCGTACTTC.

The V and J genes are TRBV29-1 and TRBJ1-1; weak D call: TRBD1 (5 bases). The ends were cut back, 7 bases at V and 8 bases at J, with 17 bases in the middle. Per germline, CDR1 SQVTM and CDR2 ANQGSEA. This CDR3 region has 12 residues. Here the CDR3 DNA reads TGCAGCGCAACCCCTGGGGGGAGGGAAGCTTTCTTT. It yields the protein CSATPGGREAFF. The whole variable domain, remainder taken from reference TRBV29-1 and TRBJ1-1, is SAVISQKPSRDICQRGTSLTIQCQVDSQVTMMFWYRQQPGQSLTLIATANQGSEATYESGFVIDKFPISRPNLTFSTLTVSNMSPEDSSIYLCSATPGGREAFFGQGTRLTVV.

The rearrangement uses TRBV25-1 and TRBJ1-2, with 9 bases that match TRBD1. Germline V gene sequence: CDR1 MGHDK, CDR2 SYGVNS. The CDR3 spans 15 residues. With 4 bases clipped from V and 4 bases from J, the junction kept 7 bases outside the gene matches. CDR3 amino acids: CASSGPPDRGYGYTF. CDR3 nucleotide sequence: TGTGCCAGCAGTGGACCGCCGGACAGGGGCTATGGCTACACCTTC.

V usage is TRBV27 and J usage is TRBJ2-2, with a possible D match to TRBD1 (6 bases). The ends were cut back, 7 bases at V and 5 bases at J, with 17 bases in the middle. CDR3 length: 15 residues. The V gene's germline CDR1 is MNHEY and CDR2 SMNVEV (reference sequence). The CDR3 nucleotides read TGTGCCAGCACCCCGGGACACCGAAGGACCGGGGAGCTGTTTTTT. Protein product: CASTPGHRRTGELFF.

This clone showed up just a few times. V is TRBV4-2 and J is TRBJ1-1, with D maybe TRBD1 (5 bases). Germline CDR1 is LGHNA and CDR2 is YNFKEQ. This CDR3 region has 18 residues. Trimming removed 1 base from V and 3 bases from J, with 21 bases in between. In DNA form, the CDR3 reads TGTGCCAGCAGCCAAGCGACCAGACAGTTCGCCTGGGACACTGAAGCTTTCTTT. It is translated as CASSQATRQFAWDTEAFF.

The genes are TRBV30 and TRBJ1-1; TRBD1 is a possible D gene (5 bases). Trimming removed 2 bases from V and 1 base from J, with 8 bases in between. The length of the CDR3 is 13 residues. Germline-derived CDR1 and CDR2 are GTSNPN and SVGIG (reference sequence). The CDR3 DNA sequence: TGTGCCTGGAGTAGGGGCGGGAACACTGAAGCTTTCTTT. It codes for CAWSRGGNTEAFF. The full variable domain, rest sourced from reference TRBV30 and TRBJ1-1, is SQTIHQWPATLVQPVGSPLSLECTVEGTSNPNLYWYRQAAGRGLQLLFYSVGIGQISSEVPQNLSASRPQDRQFILSSKKLLLSDSGFYLCAWSRGGNTEAFFGQGTRLTVV.

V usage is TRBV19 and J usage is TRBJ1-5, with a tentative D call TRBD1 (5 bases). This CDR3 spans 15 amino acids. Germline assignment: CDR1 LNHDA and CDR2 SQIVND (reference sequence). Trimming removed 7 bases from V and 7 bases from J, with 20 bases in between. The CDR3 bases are TGTGCCAGTACCTTTGGTTGGGGCGCAGGCCAGCCCCAGCATTTT. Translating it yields CASTFGWGAGQPQHF.

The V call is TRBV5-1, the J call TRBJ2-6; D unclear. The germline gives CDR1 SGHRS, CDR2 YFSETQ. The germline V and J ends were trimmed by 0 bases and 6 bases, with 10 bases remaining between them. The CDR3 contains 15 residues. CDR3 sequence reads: CASSLGGSVANVLTF. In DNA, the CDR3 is TGCGCCAGCAGCTTGGGCGGCTCGGTGGCCAACGTCCTGACTTTC. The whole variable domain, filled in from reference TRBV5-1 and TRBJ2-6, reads KAGVTQTPRYLIKTRGQQVTLSCSPISGHRSVSWYQQTPGQGLQFLFEYFSETQRNKGNFPGRFSGRQFSNSRSEMNVSTLELGDSALYLCASSLGGSVANVLTFGAGSRLTVL.

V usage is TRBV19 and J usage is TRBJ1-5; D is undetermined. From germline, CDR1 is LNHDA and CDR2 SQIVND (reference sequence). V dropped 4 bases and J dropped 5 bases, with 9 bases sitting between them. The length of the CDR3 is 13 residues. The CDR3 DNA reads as TGTGCCAGTAGTAAGAGTATTGATCAGCCCCAGCATTTT. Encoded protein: CASSKSIDQPQHF.

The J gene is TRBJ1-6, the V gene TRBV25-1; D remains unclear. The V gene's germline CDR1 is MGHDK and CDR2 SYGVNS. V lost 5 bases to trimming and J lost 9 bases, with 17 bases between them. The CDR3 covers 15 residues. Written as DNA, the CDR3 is TGTGCCAGCAGTCTACACGGAGGGAGTGGTTCACCCCTCCACTTT. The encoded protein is CASSLHGGSGSPLHF.

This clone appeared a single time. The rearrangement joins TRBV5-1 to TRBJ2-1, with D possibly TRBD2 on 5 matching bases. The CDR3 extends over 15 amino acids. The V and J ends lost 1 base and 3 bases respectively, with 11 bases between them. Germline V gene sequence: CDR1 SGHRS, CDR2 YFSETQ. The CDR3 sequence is CASSLPETSYNEQFF. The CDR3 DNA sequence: TGCGCCAGCAGCTTGCCTGAAACTAGCTACAATGAGCAGTTCTTC.

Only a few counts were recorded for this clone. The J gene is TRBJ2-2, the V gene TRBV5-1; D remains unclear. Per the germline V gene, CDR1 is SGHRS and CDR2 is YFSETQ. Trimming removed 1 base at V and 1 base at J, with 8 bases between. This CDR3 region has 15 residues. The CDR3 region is CASSLSGKNTGELFF. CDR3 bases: TGCGCCAGCAGCTTGTCAGGAAAGAACACCGGGGAGCTGTTTTTT.

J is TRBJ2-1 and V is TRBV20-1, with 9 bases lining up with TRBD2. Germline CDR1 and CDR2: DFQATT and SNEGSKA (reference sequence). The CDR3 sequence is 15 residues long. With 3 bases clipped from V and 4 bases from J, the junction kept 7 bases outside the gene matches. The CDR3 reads CSASIIAGVYNEQFF. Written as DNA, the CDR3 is TGCAGTGCTAGTATAATAGCGGGAGTATACAATGAGCAGTTCTTC.

The CDR3 coding sequence is TGTGCCAGCACCTGGACAGGGAGCAATCAGCCCCAGCATTTT. This gives the protein CASTWTGSNQPQHF. The chain employs TRBV28 and TRBJ1-5, with TRBD1 matching 8 bases. CDR1 MDHEN and CDR2 SYDVKM come from the germline V gene. Losses at the gene ends were 7 bases for V and 1 base for J; bases not matched to a gene: 3. The CDR3 has 14 amino acids.

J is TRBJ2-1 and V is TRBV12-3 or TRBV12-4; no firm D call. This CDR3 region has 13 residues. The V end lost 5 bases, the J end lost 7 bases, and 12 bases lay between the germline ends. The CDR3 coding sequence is TGTGCCAGCAGTCCCCATGAGTGGAATGAGCAGTTCTTC. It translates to CASSPHEWNEQFF.

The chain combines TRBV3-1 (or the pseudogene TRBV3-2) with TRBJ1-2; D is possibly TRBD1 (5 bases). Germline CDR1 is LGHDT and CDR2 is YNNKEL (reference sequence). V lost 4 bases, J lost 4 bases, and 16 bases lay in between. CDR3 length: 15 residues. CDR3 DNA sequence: TGTGCCAGCAGCCCATCCAAGGGCACAGGCTATGGCTACACCTTC. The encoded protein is CASSPSKGTGYGYTF.